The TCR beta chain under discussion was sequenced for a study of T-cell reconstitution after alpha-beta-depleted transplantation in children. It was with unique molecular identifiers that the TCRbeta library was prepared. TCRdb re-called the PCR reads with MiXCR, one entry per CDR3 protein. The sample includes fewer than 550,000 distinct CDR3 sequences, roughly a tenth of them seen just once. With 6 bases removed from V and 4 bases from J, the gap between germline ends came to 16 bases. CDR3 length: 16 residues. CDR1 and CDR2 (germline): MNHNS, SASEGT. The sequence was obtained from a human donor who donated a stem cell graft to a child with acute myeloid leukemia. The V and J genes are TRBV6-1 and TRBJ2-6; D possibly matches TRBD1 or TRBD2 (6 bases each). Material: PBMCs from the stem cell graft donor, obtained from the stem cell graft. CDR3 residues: CASRGPGAAGANVLTF. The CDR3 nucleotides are TGTGCCAGCAGGGGACCGGGGGCGGCAGGGGCCAACGTCCTGACTTTC.